This T cell receptor beta chain emerged from a study of shared clonotypes between healthy human individuals. Broader study findings: For naive CD4 cells, around 5.1% of clonotypes were shared across a handful of donors. An anticipated effect of sequencing depth on clonotype sharing among donors was recognized.

Germline V gives CDR1 SGHDN, CDR2 FVKESK. Unmatched junction bases numbered 11, after V lost 4 bases and J lost 2 bases. CDR3 length: 18 residues. For this clone: The antigen remains unidentified.

Replicate PCRs run on sorted subsets employed 150 to 250 ng DNA, roughly 30,000 T cell genomes. Measured with immunoSEQ multiplex PCR; TCRdb has only the in-frame clones, and not every one. The sample has around 940,000 clones; 76% are singletons. This chain connects TRBV14 to TRBJ2-3; 11 bases are shared with TRBD2. This clonotype was sampled from a man aged 18 to 29 in good health. The specimen was memory CD4+ T cells sorted from blood. Regarding subset: CD45RA-negative fraction. The CDR3 nucleotides read TGTGCCAGCAGCCTCCATCTGGGACTAGCGGAGTTCACAGATACGCAGTATTTT. It yields the protein CASSLHLGLAEFTDTQYF.